This T cell receptor beta chain derives from a study of cytomegalovirus exposure and HLA in healthy donors. CDR3 length equals 19 residues. The V segment lost 0 bases and the J segment 1 base; nucleotides outside the gene matches: 11. Germline CDR1 reads LNHNV; CDR2 reads YYDKDF (reference sequence). Study conclusions and caveats: Some V segments, TRBV6-2 and TRBV6-3 among them, were indistinguishable and were therefore excluded.

Nominal health characterized the donors when sampled, though unrecorded immune exposures were likely. PCR involved 60 Vbeta and 13 Jbeta primers. The repertoire was sequenced with immunoSEQ multiplex PCR; TCRdb's copy has only in-frame clones and lacks some. The repertoire holds about 200,000 clones, with about four fifths as singletons. Details on this clone: Its cognate antigen is unknown.

Source material: PBMCs. V is TRBV15 and J is TRBJ2-3, with 9 bases lining up with TRBD2. The sequence was obtained from a boy aged 2 to 10 in good health and CMV-seronegative. CDR3 DNA sequence: TGTGCCACCAGCAGAGACCCCCCGGGGCGGGGGGGCCGCACAGATACGCAGTATTTT. Translating it yields CATSRDPPGRGGRTDTQYF.